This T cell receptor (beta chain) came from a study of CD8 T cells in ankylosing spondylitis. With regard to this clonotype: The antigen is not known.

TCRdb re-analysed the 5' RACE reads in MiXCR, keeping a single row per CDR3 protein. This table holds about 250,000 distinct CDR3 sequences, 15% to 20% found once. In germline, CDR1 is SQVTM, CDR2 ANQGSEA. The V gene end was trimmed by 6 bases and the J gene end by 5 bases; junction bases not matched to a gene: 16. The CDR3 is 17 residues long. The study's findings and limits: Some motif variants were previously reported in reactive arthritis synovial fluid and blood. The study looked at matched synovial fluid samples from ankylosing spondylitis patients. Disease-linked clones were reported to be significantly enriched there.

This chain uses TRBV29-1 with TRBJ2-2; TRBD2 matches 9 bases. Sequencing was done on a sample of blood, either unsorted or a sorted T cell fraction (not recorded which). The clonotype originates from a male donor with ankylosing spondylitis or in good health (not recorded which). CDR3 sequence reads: CSVLFRSSGKGTGELFF. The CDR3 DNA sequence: TGCAGCGTCCTCTTCCGGTCTAGCGGGAAGGGGACCGGGGAGCTGTTTTTT.